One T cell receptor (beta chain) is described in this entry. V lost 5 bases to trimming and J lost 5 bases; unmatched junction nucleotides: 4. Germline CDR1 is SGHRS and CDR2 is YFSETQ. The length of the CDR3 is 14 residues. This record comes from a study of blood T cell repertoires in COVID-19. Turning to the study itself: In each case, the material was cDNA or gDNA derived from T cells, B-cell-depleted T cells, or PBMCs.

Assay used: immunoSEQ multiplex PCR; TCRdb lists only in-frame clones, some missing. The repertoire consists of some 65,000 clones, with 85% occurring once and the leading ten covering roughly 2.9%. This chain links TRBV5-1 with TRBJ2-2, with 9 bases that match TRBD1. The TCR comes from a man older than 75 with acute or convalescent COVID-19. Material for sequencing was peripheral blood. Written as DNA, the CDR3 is TGCGCCAGCAGGGACAGGGGTTGGACCGGGGAGCTGTTTTTT. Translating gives CASRDRGWTGELFF.